These 28 T cell receptor beta chains were all obtained from the same sample, sequenced in a study of early T cells in non-severe SARS-CoV-2 infection. Using its own MiXCR run on the 5' RACE reads, TCRdb lists one record per CDR3 protein. Of around 82,000 distinct CDR3 sequences in the sample, about 15% are singletons; the top ten hold around 0.58%. Sequencing was carried out using whole blood. All receptors come from an adult who was a healthcare worker with PCR-confirmed SARS-CoV-2 infection or an uninfected control (not recorded which).

The chain couples TRBV6-1 to TRBJ2-1; 12 bases line up with TRBD2. The length of the CDR3 is 17 residues. In germline, CDR1 is MNHNS, CDR2 SASEGT. V shed 8 bases, J shed 5 bases, and the junction held 13 bases outside the gene matches. CDR3 sequence reads: CASRYGASGGVNNEQFF. In DNA, the CDR3 is TGTGCCAGCCGATACGGGGCTAGCGGGGGGGTAAACAATGAGCAGTTCTTC.

This clonotype was seen a handful of times. The chain combines TRBV6-4 with TRBJ1-4; 9 nucleotides match TRBD1. Germline V gene lookup returns CDR1 MRHNA and CDR2 SNTAGT. V lost 1 base and J lost 8; bases outside the gene matches: 11. The CDR3 runs 17 residues. This CDR3 is CASSDWDRDYVREKLFF. As DNA, the CDR3 is TGTGCCAGCAGTGACTGGGACAGGGATTATGTGAGGGAAAAACTGTTTTTT.

In the case of this clonotype: Its ends do not fully match the called genes, so a read error is possible. The V gene is TRBV5-4, the J gene TRBJ2-2, with D perhaps matching TRBD1 (6 bases). CDR1 SGHNT and CDR2 YYREEE come from the germline V gene (reference sequence). CDR3 length: 15 residues. CDR3 region: CASSLVQGNTGELIF. CDR3 coding DNA: TGTGCCAGCAGCTTGGTCCAGGGGAACACCGGGGAGCTGATTTTT.

This clonotype appeared a few times. The chain is built from TRBV29-1 and TRBJ1-2; maybe TRBD1 (5 bases). V was trimmed by 8 bases and J by 8 bases, leaving 15 bases between them. Germline CDR1 and CDR2: SQVTM and ANQGSEA. The CDR3 extends over 11 amino acids. CDR3 in amino acids: CSFGAKGGYTF. For the CDR3, the DNA is TGCAGCTTCGGGGCAAAGGGGGGCTACACCTTC.

The chain recombines TRBV18 with TRBJ1-2, with D maybe TRBD1 (6 bases). The CDR3 consists of 15 residues. Germline CDR1 and CDR2: KGHSH and LQKENI. The V end lost 4 bases, the J end lost 3 bases, and 15 bases lay between the germline ends. In DNA, the CDR3 is TGTGCCAGCTCACATACGGACAGACTCCACTATGGCTACACCTTC. Translation gives CASSHTDRLHYGYTF.

This clonotype was picked up a small number of times. The chain combines TRBV6-5 with TRBJ1-4; D uncertain. V was pared by 2 bases and J by 0 bases, with 7 bases between. The germline CDR1 and CDR2 sequences are MNHEY and SVGAGI. The CDR3 runs 15 residues. The CDR3 region has the DNA TGTGCCAGCAGTTACGAGACCGCAACTAATGAAAAACTGTTTTTT. It encodes CASSYETATNEKLFF.

The chain couples TRBV20-1 to TRBJ2-2; D unresolved. The CDR3 is made up of 10 amino acids. V dropped 2 bases and J dropped 7 bases, with 2 bases sitting between them. Germline assignment: CDR1 DFQATT and CDR2 SNEGSKA (reference sequence). The CDR3 region is CSARYGELFF. DNA for the CDR3: TGCAGTGCTAGATACGGGGAGCTGTTTTTT.

This clonotype has more than one count but fewer than ten. The chain has TRBV5-1 and TRBJ1-6; the D gene is possibly TRBD1 (6 bases). Trimming removed 4 bases at V and 4 bases at J, with 15 bases between. CDR3 length: 16 amino acids. Germline V gene sequence: CDR1 SGHRS, CDR2 YFSETQ. The CDR3 region is CASSQRQATYNSPLHF. In DNA form, the CDR3 reads TGCGCCAGCAGCCAAAGACAGGCCACATATAATTCACCCCTCCACTTT.

With regard to this clonotype: Since a much larger clone is just one base distant, this may be a read error. The chain combines TRBV12-3 or TRBV12-4 with TRBJ1-1; D is unresolved. V lost 10 bases, J lost 3 bases, and 18 bases lay in between. There are 14 residues in the CDR3. The CDR3 DNA sequence: TGTGCCACCCGAGGGTGGTACATGTACACTGAAGCTTTCTTT. Translation: CATRGWYMYTEAFF.

In this sample, this clonotype turned up many times. The J gene is TRBJ2-3, the V gene TRBV5-1; D perhaps matches TRBD2 (6 bases). There are 16 residues in the CDR3. CDR1 is SGHRS, CDR2 YFSETQ, per germline. Trimming pared 4 bases from V and 9 bases from J, leaving 24 bases between. The CDR3 coding sequence is TGCGCCAGCAGCGATACTTGGACGCGCGATGGGGGGACGCAGTATTTT. Encoded protein: CASSDTWTRDGGTQYF.

A few counts support this clonotype. This rearrangement joins TRBV7-9 to TRBJ2-4, with TRBD2 as a possible D gene (7 bases). This CDR3 region has 16 residues. Germline V CDR1 and CDR2: SEHNR, FQNEAQ (reference sequence). The V end lost 3 bases, the J end lost 9 bases, and 21 bases lay between the germline ends. The CDR3 loop is CASSLVRGSKGGIQYF. Written as DNA, the CDR3 is TGTGCCAGCAGCTTGGTTCGCGGGAGTAAGGGGGGCATTCAGTACTTC. Using reference TRBV7-9 and TRBJ2-4 for the parts outside the CDR3, the full variable domain is DTGVSQNPRHKITKRGQNVTFRCDPISEHNRLYWYRQTLGQGPEFLTYFQNEAQLEKSRLLSDRFSAERPKGSFSTLEIQRTEQGDSAMYLCASSLVRGSKGGIQYFGAGTRLSVL.

The V gene is TRBV10-3, the J gene TRBJ2-1, with 7 bases fitting TRBD1. The germline CDR1 and CDR2 sequences are ENHRY and SYGVKD. This CDR3 has 15 amino acids. V dropped 6 bases and J dropped 0; count of bases not matched to a gene: 5. CDR3 sequence reads: CAIRPGQTSYNEQFF. DNA for the CDR3: TGTGCCATCAGGCCGGGACAGACCTCCTACAATGAGCAGTTCTTC.

At least ten counts were recorded for this clonotype. V usage is TRBV7-6 and J usage is TRBJ2-5; 10 nucleotides align to TRBD2. V lost 6 bases to trimming and J lost 5 bases; unmatched junction nucleotides: 6. The germline V gene has CDR1 SGHVS and CDR2 FNYEAQ. The CDR3 runs to 14 residues. The CDR3 DNA is TGTGCCAGCAGACCTAGCGGGGGAGGGGAGACCCAGTACTTC. This translates into CASRPSGGGETQYF.

This clonotype was seen repeatedly, ten times or more. The V call is TRBV2, the J call TRBJ2-2; D unresolved. The CDR3 contains 11 residues. Germline CDR1 is SNHLY and CDR2 is FYNNEI. The V end was cut by 8 bases, the J end by 4 bases, with 5 bases between. The CDR3: CASSGTGELFF. The CDR3 DNA is TGTGCCAGCTCCGGCACCGGGGAGCTGTTTTTT.

This clonotype has only a few counts. This sequence joins TRBV27 and TRBJ1-6; D not resolved. V was pared by 2 bases and J by 7 bases, with 12 bases between. The CDR3 consists of 15 residues. CDR1 is MNHEY, CDR2 SMNVEV, per germline (reference sequence). The chain's CDR3 is CASSLNTQRNSPLHF. CDR3 DNA sequence: TGTGCCAGCAGTTTAAATACACAGAGAAATTCACCCCTCCACTTT.

This clonotype came up many times. The chain joins TRBV12-3 or TRBV12-4 to TRBJ1-1; D not certain. With 5 bases removed from V and 1 base from J, the gap between germline ends came to 11 bases. This CDR3 is built from 14 residues. The CDR3 sequence is CASSPPPGNTEAFF. The CDR3 DNA sequence: TGTGCCAGCAGTCCACCCCCAGGGAACACTGAAGCTTTCTTT.

The rearrangement uses TRBV6-5 and TRBJ1-1, with a weak D call TRBD1 (6 bases). Germline-derived CDR1 and CDR2 are MNHEY and SVGAGI. The CDR3 sequence is 14 residues long. The V end lost 5 bases, the J end lost 0 bases, and 10 bases lay between the germline ends. The CDR3 sequence: CASSPRQVNTEAFF. The CDR3 region has the DNA TGTGCCAGCAGTCCCCGACAGGTGAACACTGAAGCTTTCTTT.

This clonotype was found once. The rearrangement uses TRBV7-2 and TRBJ2-6, with TRBD1 matching 7 bases. Germline V gene lookup returns CDR1 SGHTA and CDR2 FQGNSA. The CDR3 extends over 16 amino acids. The V and J ends lost 5 bases and 2 bases, in that order; junction bases with no gene match: 6. The DNA of the CDR3 is TGTGCCAGCAGCCCTCGGACAGGCGCTGGGGCCAACGTCCTGACTTTC. Protein product: CASSPRTGAGANVLTF.

This clonotype occurred a few times. The chain recombines TRBV29-1 with TRBJ2-1; TRBD2 matches 8 bases. The CDR3 is made up of 13 amino acids. The germline CDR1 and CDR2 sequences are SQVTM and ANQGSEA. V shed 4 bases and J 7 bases; nucleotides not matched to a gene: 6. CDR3 residues: CSVAKRGLNEQFF. The CDR3 DNA is TGCAGCGTTGCTAAGCGGGGGCTGAATGAGCAGTTCTTC.

This clonotype was counted many times. CDR3 residues: CASKEGHTSPDTQYF. The CDR3 DNA is TGTGCCAGCAAAGAAGGACACACGAGCCCAGATACGCAGTATTTT. The chain is built from TRBV19 and TRBJ2-3; D might be TRBD1 (5 bases). The CDR3 spans 15 residues. Per germline, CDR1 LNHDA and CDR2 SQIVND (reference sequence). V shed 9 bases and J shed 4 bases, with 20 bases lying between them.

This clonotype appeared a few times. The chain employs TRBV20-1 and TRBJ1-1; TRBD1 is a possible D gene (6 bases). This CDR3 has 14 amino acids. Per the germline V gene, CDR1 is DFQATT and CDR2 is SNEGSKA (reference sequence). Trimming removed 5 bases from V and 3 bases from J, with 16 bases in between. CDR3 amino acids: CSAPWQGRDTEAFF. The CDR3 region has the DNA TGCAGTGCTCCGTGGCAGGGGCGAGACACTGAAGCTTTCTTT.

The gene calls are TRBV4-1 and TRBJ2-7; 9 bases agree with TRBD1. CDR1 is MGHRA and CDR2 is YSYEKL in the germline V gene. Losses at the gene ends were 5 bases for V and 1 base for J; bases not matched to a gene: 9. CDR3 length: 16 amino acids. In DNA, the CDR3 is TGCGCCAGCAGCATTAAACCCGGGACAGGGTCCTACGAGCAGTACGTC. This sequence encodes CASSIKPGTGSYEQYV.

This clonotype appeared a few times. The chain employs TRBV20-1 and TRBJ2-3; 9 bases fit TRBD2. The trim removed 0 bases at V and 2 bases at J, leaving 3 bases unmatched. Germline assignment: CDR1 DFQATT and CDR2 SNEGSKA (reference sequence). The length of the CDR3 is 15 residues. The CDR3 DNA reads as TGCAGTGCTAGAGATAGCGGGGGCCCCACAGATACGCAGTATTTT. The encoded protein is CSARDSGGPTDTQYF.

V gene TRBV7-9 combines with J gene TRBJ1-2; 8 nucleotides align to TRBD1. The junction had 9 bases not matched to a gene; V was cut back by 7 bases and J by 5 bases. Germline assignment: CDR1 SEHNR and CDR2 FQNEAQ (reference sequence). The CDR3 is 14 amino acids. The CDR3 loop reads CASTWGDRLYGYTF. DNA of the CDR3: TGTGCCAGCACATGGGGGGACAGGCTTTATGGCTACACCTTC.

This CDR3 reads CAIRAENYEQYV. CDR3 DNA sequence: TGTGCCATCAGGGCAGAGAACTACGAGCAGTACGTC. This chain joins TRBV10-3 and TRBJ2-7, with D unresolved. V was pared by 6 bases and J by 3 bases, with 9 bases between. From germline, CDR1 is ENHRY and CDR2 SYGVKD. The CDR3 is 12 amino acids.

J is TRBJ1-2 and V is TRBV5-5; D unclear. The CDR3 is 15 amino acids. Trimming took 1 base from V and 3 from J, leaving 13 bases between them. CDR1 is SGHKS and CDR2 is YYEKEE in the germline V gene (reference sequence). The CDR3 spells CASSLNRLGDYGYTF. DNA of the CDR3: TGTGCCAGCAGCTTGAACCGGTTAGGCGACTATGGCTACACCTTC. The whole variable domain, filled in from reference TRBV5-5 and TRBJ1-2, reads DAGVTQSPTHLIKTRGQQVTLRCSPISGHKSVSWYQQVLGQGPQFIFQYYEKEERGRGNFPDRFSARQFPNYSSELNVNALLLGDSALYLCASSLNRLGDYGYTFGSGTRLTVV.

This chain connects TRBV11-1 to TRBJ2-5; 9 nucleotides agree with TRBD2. Germline V lookup: CDR1 SGHAT, CDR2 FQDESV (reference sequence). CDR3 size: 15 residues. V lost 5 bases and J lost 3; bases outside the gene matches: 7. The DNA for the CDR3 is TGTGCCAGCAGCCCCGCCAGCGGGGGGAAAGAGACCCAGTACTTC. It specifies CASSPASGGKETQYF.

This clonotype was observed a handful of times. The V call is TRBV6-5, the J call TRBJ2-1; 9 nucleotides line up with TRBD1. CDR3 length: 16 amino acids. V gave up 3 bases and J gave up 6 bases; unmatched junction bases: 9. Germline values: CDR1 MNHEY, CDR2 SVGAGI. The CDR3 DNA is TGTGCCAGCAGTTATATGAATCCGGGACAGGGCAATGAGCAGTTCTTC. Translated, it gives CASSYMNPGQGNEQFF.